Sequencing of this TCR beta chain was carried out in a study of T cells expressing NK-cell markers. TCRdb reprocessed the 5' RACE reads and stores each CDR3 protein as one record, lacking DNA. The table counts 550,000 to 600,000 distinct CDR3 sequences; about 3.6% lies in the top ten. CDR1 DFQATT and CDR2 SNEGSKA come from the germline V gene (reference sequence). The CDR3 runs 14 residues. The sequenced material came from blood T cells: a sorted CD56 or NKG2C T cell subset, CD4+ or CD8+ T cells, or bulk PBMC T cells (not recorded which). The V and J genes are TRBV20-1 and TRBJ2-7; no DNA is available, so the TRBD1 call from TCRdb remains unchecked. This clonotype originated in a man aged 18 to 29 in good health. CDR3 sequence reads: CSASPQGIPYEQYF.